This T cell receptor beta chain was sequenced in a study of cytotoxic CD8 clonotypes in ibrutinib-treated CLL. Overall study results and limits: Clonality was elevated at ibrutinib response and had returned toward baseline at progression.

Data came from immunoSEQ multiplex PCR; TCRdb stores just in-frame clones and leaves some out. The sample contains around 200,000 clones, 75% to 85% of which appear only once. With respect to this clone: No antigen is known for it.

Library input was around 2.1 micrograms of DNA from cryopreserved PBMCs. Germline V CDR1 and CDR2: LNHDA, SQIVND (reference sequence). The CDR3 contains 15 residues. J gave up 2 bases and V 6 bases, and 9 bases lay outside the gene matches. The receptor comes from a human donor with chronic lymphocytic leukemia. V gene TRBV19 combines with J gene TRBJ1-2, with TRBD1 matching 7 bases. This sample comprised PBMCs, obtained after 12 months of ibrutinib treatment. This CDR3 is CASSRGDSSNYGYTF. CDR3 coding DNA: TGTGCCAGTAGCCGAGGGGACAGCTCGAACTATGGCTACACCTTC.